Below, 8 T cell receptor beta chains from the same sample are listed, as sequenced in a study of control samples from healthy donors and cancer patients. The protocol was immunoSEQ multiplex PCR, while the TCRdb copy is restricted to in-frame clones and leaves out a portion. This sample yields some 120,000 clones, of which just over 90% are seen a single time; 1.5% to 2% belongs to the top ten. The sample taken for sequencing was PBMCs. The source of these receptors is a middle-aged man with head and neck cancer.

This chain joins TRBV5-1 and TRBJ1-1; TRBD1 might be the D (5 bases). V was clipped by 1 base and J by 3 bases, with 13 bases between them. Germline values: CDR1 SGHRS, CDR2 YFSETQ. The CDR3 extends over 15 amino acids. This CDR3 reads CASSLLQGEYTEAFF. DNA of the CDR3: TGCGCCAGCAGCTTGCTCCAGGGTGAGTACACTGAAGCTTTCTTT.

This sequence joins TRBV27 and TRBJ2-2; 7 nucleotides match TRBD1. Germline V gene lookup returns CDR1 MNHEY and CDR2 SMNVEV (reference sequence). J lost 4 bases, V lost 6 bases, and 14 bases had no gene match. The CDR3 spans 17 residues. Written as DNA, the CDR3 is TGTGCCAGCAGGGGAGACAGGGTACTGCGAGGCACCGGGGAGCTGTTTTTT. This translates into CASRGDRVLRGTGELFF.

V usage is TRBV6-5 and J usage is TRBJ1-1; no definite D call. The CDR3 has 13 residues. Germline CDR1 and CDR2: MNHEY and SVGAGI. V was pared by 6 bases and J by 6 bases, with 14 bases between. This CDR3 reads CASSKTLDAEAFF. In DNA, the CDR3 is TGTGCCAGCAGCAAGACCCTGGATGCTGAAGCTTTCTTT.

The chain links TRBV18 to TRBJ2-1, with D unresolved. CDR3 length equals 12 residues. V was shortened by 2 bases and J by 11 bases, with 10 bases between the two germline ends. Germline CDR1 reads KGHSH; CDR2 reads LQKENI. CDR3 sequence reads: CASSPRVTKQFF. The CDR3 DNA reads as TGTGCCAGCTCACCAAGAGTTACGAAGCAGTTCTTC.

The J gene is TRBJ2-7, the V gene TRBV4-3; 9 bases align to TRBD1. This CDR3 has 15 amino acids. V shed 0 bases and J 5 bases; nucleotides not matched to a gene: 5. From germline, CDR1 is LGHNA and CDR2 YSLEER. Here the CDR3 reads CASSQEGGTGNEQYF. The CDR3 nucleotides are TGCGCCAGCAGCCAAGAGGGAGGGACAGGGAACGAGCAGTACTTC.

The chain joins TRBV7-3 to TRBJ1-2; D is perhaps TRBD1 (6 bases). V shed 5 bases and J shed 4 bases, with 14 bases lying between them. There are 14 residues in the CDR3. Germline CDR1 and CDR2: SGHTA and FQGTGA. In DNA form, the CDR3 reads TGTGCCAGCAGCCCACATCCACAGGGCTATGGCTACACCTTC. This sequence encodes CASSPHPQGYGYTF.

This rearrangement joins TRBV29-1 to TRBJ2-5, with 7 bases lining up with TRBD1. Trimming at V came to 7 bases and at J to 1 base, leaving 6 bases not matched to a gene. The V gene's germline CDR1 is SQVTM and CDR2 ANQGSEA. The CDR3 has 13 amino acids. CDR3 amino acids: CSAGTEAQETQYF. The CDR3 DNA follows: TGCAGCGCCGGGACAGAAGCCCAAGAGACCCAGTACTTC.

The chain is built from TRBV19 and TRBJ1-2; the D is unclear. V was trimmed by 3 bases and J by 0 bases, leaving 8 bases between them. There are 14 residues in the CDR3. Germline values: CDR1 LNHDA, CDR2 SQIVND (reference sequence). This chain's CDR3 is CASSMGQANYGYTF. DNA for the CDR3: TGTGCCAGTAGTATGGGCCAGGCTAACTATGGCTACACCTTC.